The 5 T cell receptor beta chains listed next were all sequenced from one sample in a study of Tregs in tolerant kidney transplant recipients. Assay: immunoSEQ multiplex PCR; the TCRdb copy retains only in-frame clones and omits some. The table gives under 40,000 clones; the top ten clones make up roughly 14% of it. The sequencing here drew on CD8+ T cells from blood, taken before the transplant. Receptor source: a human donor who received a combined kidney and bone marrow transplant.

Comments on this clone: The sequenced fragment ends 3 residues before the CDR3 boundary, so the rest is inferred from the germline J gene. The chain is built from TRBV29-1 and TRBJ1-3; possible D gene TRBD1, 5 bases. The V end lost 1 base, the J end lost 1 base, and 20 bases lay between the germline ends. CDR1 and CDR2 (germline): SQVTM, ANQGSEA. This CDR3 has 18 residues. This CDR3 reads CSVEGYGTEGLSGNTIYF. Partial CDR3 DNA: TGCAGCGTTGAAGGTTATGGGACGGAGGGACTTTCTGGAAACACC.

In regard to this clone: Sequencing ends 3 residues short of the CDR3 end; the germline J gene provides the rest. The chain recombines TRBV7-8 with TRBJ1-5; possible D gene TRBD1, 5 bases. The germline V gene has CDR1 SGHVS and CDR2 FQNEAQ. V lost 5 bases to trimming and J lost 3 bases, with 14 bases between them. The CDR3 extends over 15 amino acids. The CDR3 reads CASSALTEVNQPQHF. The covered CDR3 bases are TGTGCCAGCAGCGCCCTGACAGAGGTCAATCAGCCC. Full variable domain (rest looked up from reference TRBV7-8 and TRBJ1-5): GAGVSQSPRYKVAKRGQDVALRCDPISGHVSLFWYQQALGQGPEFLTYFQNEAQLDKSGLPSDRFFAERPEGSVSTLKIQRTQQEDSAVYLCASSALTEVNQPQHFGDGTRLSIL.

The CDR3 DNA, read in part, is TGTGCCAGCAGAGACAGGGGGCTTTTCACTGAA. Its protein product is CASRDRGLFTE. The complete CDR3 sequence is CASRDRGLFTEAFF. V gene TRBV2 combines with J gene TRBJ1-1; TRBD1 matches 10 bases. From the germline J gene comes the end of the CDR3, since the read stops 3 residues before it. The CDR3 has 14 amino acids. Trimming took 6 bases from V and 4 from J; bases not matched to a gene: 5. The V gene's germline CDR1 is SNHLY and CDR2 FYNNEI. The whole variable domain, remainder taken from reference TRBV2 and TRBJ1-1, is EPEVTQTPSHQVTQMGQEVILRCVPISNHLYFYWYRQILGQKVEFLVSFYNNEISEKSEIFDDQFSVERPDGSNFTLKIRSTKLEDSAMYFCASRDRGLFTEAFFGQGTRLTVV.

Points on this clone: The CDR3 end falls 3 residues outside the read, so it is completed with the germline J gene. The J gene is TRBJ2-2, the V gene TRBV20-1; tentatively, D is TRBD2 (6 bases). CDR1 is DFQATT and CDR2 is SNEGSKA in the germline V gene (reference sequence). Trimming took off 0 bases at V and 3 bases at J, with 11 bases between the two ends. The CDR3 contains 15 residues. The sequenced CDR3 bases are TGCAGTGCTAGAGATCGGGGACTGGACACCGGGGAG. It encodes CSARDRGLDTGE. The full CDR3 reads CSARDRGLDTGELFF.

The CDR3 protein is CASSTSGYEQYF. The covered CDR3 bases are TGTGCCAGTAGTACTAGCGGCTACGAG. This rearrangement joins TRBV19 to TRBJ2-7; 7 bases are shared with TRBD2. The read ends 3 residues shy of where the CDR3 ends; the end is completed using the germline J gene. Germline lookup yields CDR1 LNHDA and CDR2 SQIVND (reference sequence). The CDR3 extends over 12 amino acids. Losses at the gene ends were 4 bases for V and 3 bases for J; bases not matched to a gene: 0.